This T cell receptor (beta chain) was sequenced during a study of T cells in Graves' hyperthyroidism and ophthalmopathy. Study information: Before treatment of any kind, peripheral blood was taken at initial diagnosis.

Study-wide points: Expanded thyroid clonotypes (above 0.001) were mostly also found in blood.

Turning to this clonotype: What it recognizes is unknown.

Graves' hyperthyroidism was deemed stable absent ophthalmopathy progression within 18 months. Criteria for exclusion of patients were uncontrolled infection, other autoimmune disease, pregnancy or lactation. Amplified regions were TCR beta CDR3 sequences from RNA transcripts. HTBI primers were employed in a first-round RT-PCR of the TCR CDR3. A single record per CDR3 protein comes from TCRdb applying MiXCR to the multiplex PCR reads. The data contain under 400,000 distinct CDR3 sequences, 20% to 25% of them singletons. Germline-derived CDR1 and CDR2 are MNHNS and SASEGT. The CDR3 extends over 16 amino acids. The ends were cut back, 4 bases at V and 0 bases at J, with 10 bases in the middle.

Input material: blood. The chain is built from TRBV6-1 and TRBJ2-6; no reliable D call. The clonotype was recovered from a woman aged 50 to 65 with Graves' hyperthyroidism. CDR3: CASSGSTGSGANVLTF. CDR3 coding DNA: TGTGCCAGCAGTGGTAGTACTGGCTCTGGGGCCAACGTCCTGACTTTC.